These 9 T cell receptor beta chains were all obtained from the same sample, sequenced in a study of shared clonotypes between healthy human individuals. Profiling relied on immunoSEQ multiplex PCR, and the TCRdb table lists in-frame clones only, not all of them. The sample includes 2 million to 2.5 million clones, about 94% seen only once; the top ten take 0.1% to 0.15%. Source material: naive CD4+ T cells sorted from blood. Documented subset: CD45RA+ positively selected. The source is a man aged 18 to 30 in good health.

The chain combines TRBV11-2 with TRBJ2-2; TRBD1 aligns across 8 bases. The CDR3 sequence is 15 residues long. CDR1 is SGHAT and CDR2 is FQNNGV in the germline V gene. V was pared by 5 bases and J by 4 bases, with 6 bases of the junction left unmatched. In DNA form, the CDR3 reads TGTGCCAGCAGCACCCAGGGGGCGCCCACCGGGGAGCTGTTTTTT. It yields the protein CASSTQGAPTGELFF.

J is TRBJ1-3 and V is TRBV4-1; 9 bases are a match to TRBD1. Germline assignment: CDR1 MGHRA and CDR2 YSYEKL. With V trimmed by 3 bases and J by 0 bases, 9 bases remained unmatched. The CDR3 length is 18 residues. For the CDR3, the DNA is TGCGCCAGCAGCCAGGCCCGGGACAGGGCAAACTCTGGAAACACCATATATTTT. Translated: CASSQARDRANSGNTIYF.

The rearrangement joins TRBV10-3 to TRBJ2-6; D is uncertain. The V and J ends lost 1 base and 0 bases respectively, with 13 bases between them. Germline V lookup: CDR1 ENHRY, CDR2 SYGVKD. The CDR3 spans 18 residues. CDR3 loop: CAISEFFFTNSGANVLTF. CDR3 nucleotide sequence: TGTGCCATCAGTGAGTTTTTCTTCACGAACTCTGGGGCCAACGTCCTGACTTTC.

The gene calls are TRBV5-4 and TRBJ1-3; TRBD1 is a possible D gene (6 bases). This CDR3 region has 16 residues. Germline lookup yields CDR1 SGHNT and CDR2 YYREEE (reference sequence). The V gene lost 4 bases and the J gene lost 0 bases, with 14 bases spanning the gap. The CDR3 DNA sequence: TGTGCCAGCAGCCACGACAGGTCCGGCTCTGGAAACACCATATATTTT. Translating it yields CASSHDRSGSGNTIYF.

This clone was counted a single time. The gene calls are TRBV25-1 and TRBJ1-6; no clear D. Germline CDR1 reads MGHDK; CDR2 reads SYGVNS. Trimming stripped 5 bases from V and 2 bases from J, with 10 bases between. The CDR3 extends over 15 amino acids. The CDR3 here is CASSSGSAYNSPLHF. In DNA form, the CDR3 reads TGTGCCAGCAGTTCCGGGAGTGCCTATAATTCACCCCTCCACTTT.

The gene calls are TRBV19 and TRBJ2-2; D is undetermined. This CDR3 comprises 13 residues. Per germline, CDR1 LNHDA and CDR2 SQIVND (reference sequence). With 3 bases removed from V and 5 bases from J, the gap between germline ends came to 7 bases. The CDR3 region is CASSMSNTGELFF. CDR3 DNA sequence: TGTGCCAGTAGTATGTCCAATACCGGGGAGCTGTTTTTT.

This sequence joins TRBV27 and TRBJ2-6; a weak D match, TRBD2 (6 bases). This CDR3 contains 18 residues. CDR1 is MNHEY, CDR2 SMNVEV, per germline (reference sequence). V lost 6 bases to trimming and J lost 1 base, with 19 bases between them. CDR3 protein: CASSLVLGTYSGANVLTF. In nucleotides, the CDR3 is TGTGCCAGCAGCTTAGTCTTGGGGACTTATTCTGGGGCCAACGTCCTGACTTTC.

The chain uses TRBV5-4 and TRBJ2-2; either TRBD1 or TRBD2 may fit D (5 bases each). Germline V lookup: CDR1 SGHNT, CDR2 YYREEE (reference sequence). Deletions cut 8 bases from V and 1 base from J, with 12 bases between. The CDR3 is 14 residues long. The DNA of the CDR3 is TGTGCCAGTCATCCTGGGGGGAACACCGGGGAGCTGTTTTTT. Encoded protein: CASHPGGNTGELFF. Drawing the rest from reference TRBV5-4 and TRBJ2-2, the complete variable domain is ETGVTQSPTHLIKTRGQQVTLRCSSQSGHNTVSWYQQALGQGPQFIFQYYREEENGRGNFPPRFSGLQFPNYSSELNVNALELDDSALYLCASHPGGNTGELFFGEGSRLTVL.

V and J are TRBV2 and TRBJ1-3; D call uncertain. The CDR3 length is 14 residues. Trimming stripped 2 bases from V and 3 bases from J, with 8 bases between. Germline V gene sequence: CDR1 SNHLY, CDR2 FYNNEI. This chain's CDR3 is CASSESGVGNTIYF. The CDR3 nucleotides are TGTGCCAGCAGTGAATCCGGGGTTGGAAACACCATATATTTT.